The 15 T cell receptor beta chains below were found in one sample sequenced in a study of T cells in localized non-small cell lung cancer. Sequencing was performed with immunoSEQ multiplex PCR; in TCRdb, only in-frame clones are kept and a portion is missing. The profile shows roughly 11,000 clones, 29% of them singletons. Sequenced here: lung tumor tissue, sampled before any cancer treatment. These TCRs come from a man between 40 and 75 years old with stage I lung adenocarcinoma.

This clone appeared a few times. CDR3 protein: CAISESTSGPGLGEQFF. CDR3 nucleotide sequence: TGTGCCATCAGTGAGTCCACTAGCGGCCCGGGTCTGGGTGAGCAGTTCTTC. V is TRBV10-3 and J is TRBJ2-1, with 8 positions matching TRBD2. The CDR3 sequence is 17 residues long. The germline V gene has CDR1 ENHRY and CDR2 SYGVKD. V was pared by 0 bases and J by 9 bases, with 13 bases of the junction left unmatched.

This sequence joins TRBV15 and TRBJ2-3; 10 nucleotides agree with TRBD1. V trimming: 4 bases; J trimming: 3 bases; junction bases outside the gene matches: 4. The CDR3 has 15 amino acids. Germline V gives CDR1 LNHNV, CDR2 YYDKDF (reference sequence). The CDR3: CATSNRDRGTDTQYF. The CDR3 DNA reads TGTGCCACCAGCAACCGGGACAGGGGAACAGATACGCAGTATTTT.

V and J are TRBV5-1 and TRBJ2-7; 10 nucleotides align to TRBD2. Losses at the gene ends were 3 bases for V and 3 bases for J; bases not matched to a gene: 12. Per germline, CDR1 SGHRS and CDR2 YFSETQ. The CDR3 runs to 17 residues. CDR3 bases: TGCGCCAGCAGCTCGGGGACGAGAGCGGGGGGGATCTACGAGCAGTACTTC. Encoded protein: CASSSGTRAGGIYEQYF. Filled out from reference TRBV5-1 and TRBJ2-7, the complete variable domain reads KAGVTQTPRYLIKTRGQQVTLSCSPISGHRSVSWYQQTPGQGLQFLFEYFSETQRNKGNFPGRFSGRQFSNSRSEMNVSTLELGDSALYLCASSSGTRAGGIYEQYFGPGTRLTVT.

In this sample, this clone turned up a few times. This chain links TRBV16 with TRBJ2-2, with D unresolved. Trimming removed 4 bases at V and 4 bases at J, with 7 bases between. The length of the CDR3 is 13 residues. Looked up from germline, CDR1 is KGHSY and CDR2 is FQNENV. Here the CDR3 DNA reads TGTGCCAGCAGCCTATATACCACCGGGGAGCTGTTTTTT. Translation: CASSLYTTGELFF.

The table lists this clone with a few counts. V usage is TRBV19 and J usage is TRBJ1-2; 7 positions agree with TRBD1. CDR3 length: 13 amino acids. Germline loops: CDR1 LNHDA, CDR2 SQIVND (reference sequence). The V and J ends lost 3 bases and 5 bases, in that order; junction bases with no gene match: 3. The CDR3 loop reads CASSMTGKYGYTF. CDR3 DNA: TGTGCCAGTAGTATGACAGGGAAGTATGGCTACACCTTC.

The V call is TRBV19, the J call TRBJ1-5; 7 bases match TRBD1. The CDR3 consists of 18 residues. The V and J ends lost 3 bases and 4 bases, in that order; junction bases with no gene match: 15. CDR1 is LNHDA and CDR2 is SQIVND in the germline V gene (reference sequence). The CDR3 nucleotides read TGTGCCAGTAGTATGAGGACAGGCTTCGATCTCTTAAATCAGCCCCAGCATTTT. This translates into CASSMRTGFDLLNQPQHF. Supplemented by reference TRBV19 and TRBJ1-5, the full variable domain reads DGGITQSPKYLFRKEGQNVTLSCEQNLNHDAMYWYRQDPGQGLRLIYYSQIVNDFQKGDIAEGYSVSREKKESFPLTVTSAQKNPTAFYLCASSMRTGFDLLNQPQHFGDGTRLSIL.

This clone was seen a few times. The V gene is TRBV9, the J gene TRBJ1-2, with a possible D match to TRBD1 (6 bases). Germline CDR1 reads SGDLS; CDR2 reads YYNGEE. The V gene lost 0 bases and the J gene lost 4 bases, with 10 bases spanning the gap. This CDR3 is 14 amino acids long. The CDR3 DNA reads as TGTGCCAGCAGCGTAGGGCAGGGGCCCTATGGCTACACCTTC. Its protein product is CASSVGQGPYGYTF. The full variable domain, with the rest looked up from reference TRBV9 and TRBJ1-2, is DSGVTQTPKHLITATGQRVTLRCSPRSGDLSVYWYQQSLDQGLQFLIQYYNGEERAKGNILERFSAQQFPDLHSELNLSSLELGDSALYFCASSVGQGPYGYTFGSGTRLTVV.

This sequence joins TRBV19 and TRBJ1-5; unclear D gene. Trimming cost V 1 base and J 5 bases, with 12 bases left between them. This CDR3 is built from 15 residues. Per germline, CDR1 LNHDA and CDR2 SQIVND (reference sequence). CDR3 sequence reads: CASSIVARDHQPQHF. The CDR3 nucleotides are TGTGCCAGTAGTATAGTCGCGCGAGATCATCAGCCCCAGCATTTT.

V and J are TRBV11-3 and TRBJ2-5, with 7 bases matching TRBD1. Germline CDR1 reads SGHNT; CDR2 reads YENEEA. The ends lost 5 bases at V and 1 base at J; junction bases unmatched: 10. This CDR3 has 16 residues. The CDR3 bases are TGTGCCAGCAGCCGTGGACGTGAGGGGGCCCAAGAGACCCAGTACTTC. The encoded protein is CASSRGREGAQETQYF. Variable domain in full (rest from reference TRBV11-3 and TRBJ2-5): EAGVVQSPRYKIIEKKQPVAFWCNPISGHNTLYWYLQNLGQGPELLIRYENEEAVDDSQLPKDRFSAERLKGVDSTLKIQPAELGDSAVYLCASSRGREGAQETQYFGPGTRLLVL.

This clone showed up many times. The chain carries TRBV11-3 and TRBJ1-2; a weak D match, TRBD1 (6 bases). In germline, CDR1 is SGHNT, CDR2 YENEEA. The CDR3 loop spans 17 amino acids. The ends were cut back, 6 bases at V and 5 bases at J, with 25 bases in the middle. This CDR3 reads CASRSYIRDKHGYGYTF. The DNA for the CDR3 is TGTGCCAGCAGGTCATATATTCGGGACAAACATGGATATGGCTACACCTTC.

CDR3: CASSSRTSSYNEQFF. The CDR3 DNA sequence: TGCGCCAGCAGCTCACGGACGAGCTCCTACAATGAGCAGTTCTTC. The V gene is TRBV5-1, the J gene TRBJ2-1; D unresolved. The CDR3 is 15 amino acids. Germline CDR1 SGHRS, CDR2 YFSETQ. The germline V and J ends were trimmed by 3 bases and 0 bases, with 10 bases remaining between them.

V is TRBV19 and J is TRBJ1-6; possibly TRBD1 for D (6 bases). The germline V gene encodes CDR1 LNHDA and CDR2 SQIVND (reference sequence). Trimming shortened V by 5 bases and J by 6 bases, and 11 bases separated the two germline ends. The CDR3 runs to 14 residues. The CDR3 loop reads CASSRGQINSPLHF. In DNA form, the CDR3 reads TGTGCCAGTAGTCGTGGACAGATTAATTCACCCCTCCACTTT. The full variable domain, its missing parts supplied by reference TRBV19 and TRBJ1-6, is DGGITQSPKYLFRKEGQNVTLSCEQNLNHDAMYWYRQDPGQGLRLIYYSQIVNDFQKGDIAEGYSVSREKKESFPLTVTSAQKNPTAFYLCASSRGQINSPLHFGNGTRLTVT.

This clone appeared a few times. The chain carries TRBV11-3 and TRBJ2-3; 15 bases map to TRBD2. The germline V gene has CDR1 SGHNT and CDR2 YENEEA. The CDR3 totals 17 residues. The junction had 5 bases not matched to a gene; V was cut back by 5 bases and J by 2 bases. DNA of the CDR3: TGTGCCAGCAGCCCAGGACTAGCGGGGGGGTACACAGATACGCAGTATTTT. Amino acids: CASSPGLAGGYTDTQYF.

The chain combines TRBV30 with TRBJ2-6; D might be TRBD1 (6 bases). Germline values: CDR1 GTSNPN, CDR2 SVGIG (reference sequence). The CDR3 is made up of 13 amino acids. Trimming cost V 4 bases and J 3 bases, with 7 bases left between them. As DNA, the CDR3 is TGTGCCTGGAAGGGGGTTGGGGCCAACGTCCTGACTTTC. This sequence encodes CAWKGVGANVLTF.

CDR3 region: CASSIGLREFEQFF. The CDR3 DNA sequence: TGTGCCAGTAGTATCGGACTAAGGGAGTTTGAGCAGTTCTTC. J is TRBJ2-1 and V is TRBV19; TRBD2 might be the D (6 bases). Germline V gene data show CDR1 as LNHDA and CDR2 as SQIVND (reference sequence). The length of the CDR3 is 14 residues. V lost 3 bases to trimming and J lost 9 bases, with 15 bases between them.